The source of this T cell receptor (beta chain) is a study of shared clonotypes between healthy human individuals. Study findings and constraints: In having few donors, the study represented limited genetic and exposure-history diversity.

This clone came up many times. As yet, its antigen is unknown. Nashville, Tennessee was home to all donors, who were Caucasian adults. CDR1 is WSHSY, CDR2 SAAADI, per germline. Trimming took 0 bases from V and 7 from J; bases not matched to a gene: 5. There are 16 residues in the CDR3. Each subset's genomic DNA was shared equally among a number of immunoSEQ plates. Original analysis: Filtering of immunoSEQ junctional sequences could not match full-length read filtering. The method was immunoSEQ multiplex PCR; TCRdb's version includes in-frame clones alone and lacks a portion of them. V, J and clone size were drawn from that table, and D and trimming were deduced from the DNA. This table holds about 480,000 clones, about 80% found once.

V usage is TRBV10-2 and J usage is TRBJ2-4; the match to TRBD1 covers 11 bases. Sequencing was done on a sample of PBMCs. The sequence was collected from a woman aged 40-49 years in good health. Some clones in this sample may be carry-over from other donors' samples. Here the CDR3 DNA reads TGCGCCAGCAGTGAGTCCGGGGACAGGGGGACTAACATTCAGTACTTC. Its translation is CASSESGDRGTNIQYF.